This TCR beta chain is drawn from a study of shared clonotypes between healthy human individuals. As for this clone: Its antigen remains unknown.

Sequencing used immunoSEQ multiplex PCR; TCRdb keeps in-frame clones, though not all of them. This table has some 2,500,000 clones, 80% to 95% appearing once. Notes on the study in general: Sorted-subset samples were not fully sequenced, rarefaction indicated. Limited genetic and exposure-history diversity came from having few donors. Some clonotypes were shared by all four sorted-subset donors, while others were not shared. The non-shared ones had lower generation probabilities than the shared ones. Naive subsets tended to show greater estimated richness than memory subsets.

CDR1 is SGHRS and CDR2 is YFSETQ in the germline V gene. V was trimmed by 4 bases and J by 1 base, leaving 9 bases between them. The CDR3 spans 14 residues. The chain combines TRBV5-1 with TRBJ2-1; D unclear. The TCR sequence derives from a man between 18 and 29 years old in good health. Some clones in this sample may be carry-over from other donors' samples. The sequenced sample was naive CD4+ T cells from PBMCs. Subset reported: CD45RA+ positively selected. The CDR3 loop is CASSMDRSYNEQFF. The CDR3, as DNA: TGCGCCAGCAGCATGGACCGATCCTACAATGAGCAGTTCTTC.